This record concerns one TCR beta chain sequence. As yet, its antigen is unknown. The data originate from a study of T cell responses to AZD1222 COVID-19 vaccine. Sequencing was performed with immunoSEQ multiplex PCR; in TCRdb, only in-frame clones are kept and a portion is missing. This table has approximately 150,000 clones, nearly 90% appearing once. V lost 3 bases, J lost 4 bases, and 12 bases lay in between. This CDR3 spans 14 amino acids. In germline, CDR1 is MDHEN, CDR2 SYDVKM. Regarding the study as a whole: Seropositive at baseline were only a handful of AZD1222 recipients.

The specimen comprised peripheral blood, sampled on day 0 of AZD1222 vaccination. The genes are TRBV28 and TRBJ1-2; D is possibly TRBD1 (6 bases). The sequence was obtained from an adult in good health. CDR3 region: CASSFWGRGYGYTF. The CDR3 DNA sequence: TGTGCCAGCAGTTTTTGGGGGCGCGGCTATGGCTACACCTTC.